Shown below are 29 T cell receptor beta chains from a single sample sequenced in a study of CD8 T cells in ankylosing spondylitis. Their recognized antigens are unknown. TCRdb redid the calling of the 5' RACE reads with MiXCR, one entry per CDR3 protein. The sample comprises under 950,000 distinct CDR3 sequences, over 15% of which are singletons, and under 20% rests with the top ten. General study points: Seemingly distinctive of ankylosing spondylitis blood was a TCR beta motif formed by eight highly homologous variants.

Sequences were obtained from blood, either unsorted or a sorted T cell fraction (not recorded which). The receptors stem from a male donor with ankylosing spondylitis.

The chain is built from TRBV14 and TRBJ2-7; 7 nucleotides match TRBD1. Germline V gene lookup returns CDR1 SGHDN and CDR2 FVKESK. With 3 bases clipped from V and 5 bases from J, the junction kept 13 bases outside the gene matches. The CDR3 totals 16 residues. The chain's CDR3 is CASSHPFPTGRDEQYF. CDR3 DNA: TGTGCCAGCAGCCATCCTTTCCCGACAGGGCGTGACGAGCAGTACTTC.

The V and J genes are TRBV5-5 and TRBJ2-7; D uncertain. Germline CDR1 and CDR2: SGHKS and YYEKEE (reference sequence). The CDR3 sequence is 13 residues long. The V end was cut by 4 bases, the J end by 0 bases, with 8 bases between. The chain's CDR3 is CASSPTTSYEQYF. In nucleotides, the CDR3 is TGTGCCAGCAGCCCCACCACCTCCTACGAGCAGTACTTC. The entire variable domain, with the rest obtained from reference TRBV5-5 and TRBJ2-7, is as follows: DAGVTQSPTHLIKTRGQQVTLRCSPISGHKSVSWYQQVLGQGPQFIFQYYEKEERGRGNFPDRFSARQFPNYSSELNVNALLLGDSALYLCASSPTTSYEQYFGPGTRLTVT.

The CDR3 loop is CASSRSDYNEQFF. The CDR3 DNA is TGTGCCAGCAGCCGATCCGACTACAATGAGCAGTTCTTC. J is TRBJ2-1 and V is TRBV11-3; D ambiguous. This CDR3 comprises 13 residues. The germline V gene encodes CDR1 SGHNT and CDR2 YENEEA. V lost 5 bases and J lost 3, with 8 bases in between.

The chain is built from TRBV12-3 or TRBV12-4 and TRBJ1-5; D not certain. This CDR3 has 13 amino acids. Trimming took off 3 bases at V and 5 bases at J, with 8 bases between the two ends. The CDR3 region is CASSLAIDQPQHF. CDR3 coding DNA: TGTGCCAGCAGTTTGGCTATCGATCAGCCCCAGCATTTT.

There are a few counts of this clonotype. The chain has TRBV5-1 and TRBJ1-2; 7 bases are a match to TRBD1. This CDR3 is built from 15 residues. Per germline, CDR1 SGHRS and CDR2 YFSETQ. V was clipped by 1 base and J by 1 base; unmatched bases: 4. CDR3 residues: CASSLTGTDNYGYTF. In DNA, the CDR3 is TGCGCCAGCAGCTTGACCGGGACAGATAACTATGGCTACACCTTC.

This clonotype occurred a few times. The chain recombines TRBV5-1 with TRBJ1-1; 8 bases are a match to TRBD1. J was trimmed by 3 bases and V by 4 bases; bases with no gene match: 5. CDR1 is SGHRS and CDR2 is YFSETQ in the germline V gene. The CDR3 runs to 14 residues. The CDR3 reads CASSQDRAYTEAFF. CDR3 DNA: TGCGCCAGCAGCCAGGACAGGGCCTACACTGAAGCTTTCTTT.

This clonotype has a handful of counts. V usage is TRBV6-5 and J usage is TRBJ1-4; TRBD1 matches at 11 bases. The CDR3 has 15 amino acids. V was pared by 4 bases and J by 6 bases, with 4 bases of the junction left unmatched. Germline CDR1 and CDR2: MNHEY and SVGAGI. In nucleotides, the CDR3 is TGTGCCAGCAGTTCACCGGGACAGGGGGATGAAAAACTGTTTTTT. Translating gives CASSSPGQGDEKLFF.

The chain links TRBV27 to TRBJ2-7; the D is unclear. From germline, CDR1 is MNHEY and CDR2 SMNVEV (reference sequence). The CDR3 sequence is 14 residues long. The V end was cut by 2 bases, the J end by 3 bases, with 11 bases between. The CDR3 loop reads CASSLVAGRYEQYF. CDR3 nucleotide sequence: TGTGCCAGCAGTTTAGTAGCAGGACGCTACGAGCAGTACTTC.

The J gene is TRBJ1-1, the V gene TRBV12-3 or TRBV12-4; 8 positions match TRBD1. CDR3 length equals 15 residues. J gave up 2 bases and V 5 bases, and 7 bases lay outside the gene matches. CDR3 protein: CASSADRGINTEAFF. The DNA of the CDR3 is TGTGCCAGCAGTGCTGACAGGGGTATTAACACTGAAGCTTTCTTT.

The chain couples TRBV20-1 to TRBJ1-1; D is ambiguous. This CDR3 is built from 9 residues. Trimming pared 7 bases from V and 10 bases from J, leaving 10 bases between. Germline V CDR1 and CDR2: DFQATT, SNEGSKA (reference sequence). The CDR3 region has the DNA TGCAGTGTTGCGGAAGGAGCTTTCTTT. This codes for CSVAEGAFF.

This sequence joins TRBV14 and TRBJ2-1; D not resolved. V shed 0 bases and J shed 3 bases, with 12 bases lying between them. CDR3 length: 16 residues. Looked up from germline, CDR1 is SGHDN and CDR2 is FVKESK. The CDR3 DNA reads as TGTGCCAGCAGCCAAGAGGGGATCAGATACTACAATGAGCAGTTCTTC. Its translation is CASSQEGIRYYNEQFF.

This chain joins TRBV5-1 and TRBJ1-1; D remains unclear. The CDR3 loop spans 13 amino acids. Trimming shortened V by 3 bases and J by 4 bases, and 10 bases separated the two germline ends. The germline CDR1 and CDR2 sequences are SGHRS and YFSETQ. As DNA, the CDR3 is TGCGCCAGCAGCTCCCCTCCGAGCACTGAAGCTTTCTTT. Amino acid sequence: CASSSPPSTEAFF. The whole variable domain, remainder taken from reference TRBV5-1 and TRBJ1-1, is KAGVTQTPRYLIKTRGQQVTLSCSPISGHRSVSWYQQTPGQGLQFLFEYFSETQRNKGNFPGRFSGRQFSNSRSEMNVSTLELGDSALYLCASSSPPSTEAFFGQGTRLTVV.

V and J are TRBV7-9 and TRBJ2-1; 8 bases map to TRBD2. Germline V CDR1 and CDR2: SEHNR, FQNEAQ (reference sequence). The V segment lost 5 bases and the J segment 4 bases; nucleotides outside the gene matches: 10. CDR3 size: 16 residues. CDR3 sequence: CASSPGVAGTYNEQFF. CDR3 nucleotides: TGTGCCAGCAGCCCCGGGGTAGCGGGGACTTACAATGAGCAGTTCTTC.

Concerning this clonotype itself: One end of the junction does not line up with germline, which may come from a read error. The V and J genes are TRBV7-7 and TRBJ2-7; 9 positions agree with TRBD1. Germline V gives CDR1 SSHAT, CDR2 FNYEAQ (reference sequence). The CDR3 is 17 amino acids. CDR3 protein: CASSLEGTGFLPYEQYF. In DNA form, the CDR3 reads TGTGCTAGCAGCTTAGAGGGGACAGGGTTCCTTCCGTACGAGCAGTACTTC.

In its sample, this clonotype was seen many times. The gene calls are TRBV9 and TRBJ1-1; tentative D call: TRBD1 (5 bases). V lost 5 bases and J 0 bases, leaving 11 bases between the germline ends. The CDR3 has 14 amino acids. Germline CDR1 and CDR2: SGDLS and YYNGEE. The CDR3, as DNA: TGTGCCAGCAGTACCGGGACGGTGAACACTGAAGCTTTCTTT. Encoded protein: CASSTGTVNTEAFF.

V gene TRBV6-4 combines with J gene TRBJ2-2; 8 bases agree with TRBD2. The length of the CDR3 is 14 residues. Per the germline V gene, CDR1 is MRHNA and CDR2 is SNTAGT. V lost 3 bases, J lost 8 bases, and 5 bases stayed unmatched. The CDR3 reads CASSDLAGTGELFF. Written as DNA, the CDR3 is TGTGCCAGCAGTGATCTAGCGGGTACAGGGGAGCTGTTTTTT.

The rearrangement uses TRBV4-1 and TRBJ1-5; D perhaps matches TRBD1 (5 bases). The CDR3 has 15 amino acids. V was cut by 4 bases and J by 0 bases, with 10 bases left in between. In germline, CDR1 is MGHRA, CDR2 YSYEKL. As DNA, the CDR3 is TGCGCCAGCAGCCTTGCACAGGTTAGCAATCAGCCCCAGCATTTT. This encodes CASSLAQVSNQPQHF.

This clonotype has more than one count but fewer than ten. The rearrangement joins TRBV2 to TRBJ2-2; TRBD1 might be the D (6 bases). Germline V gene data show CDR1 as SNHLY and CDR2 as FYNNEI. V lost 7 bases, J lost 4 bases, and 22 bases lay in between. This CDR3 is 17 amino acids long. CDR3 DNA: TGTGCCAGCAAGCTTCCGGTGGCAGGGGCGGCCACCGGGGAGCTGTTTTTT. This codes for CASKLPVAGAATGELFF.

This clonotype was counted between two and nine times. This rearrangement joins TRBV9 to TRBJ2-3; D gene ambiguous. Germline loops: CDR1 SGDLS, CDR2 YYNGEE. Between the trimmed V and J ends, which lost 0 bases and 1 base, there was a span of 6 bases. This CDR3 has 14 amino acids. CDR3 DNA: TGTGCCAGCAGCGTAGATCCCGGCACAGATACGCAGTATTTT. Translating gives CASSVDPGTDTQYF.

V and J are TRBV3-1 and TRBJ2-1; D is uncertain. Deletions cut 2 bases from V and 10 bases from J, with 21 bases between. Per germline, CDR1 LGHDT and CDR2 YNNKEL (reference sequence). The CDR3 spans 16 residues. The CDR3 is CASSQNLGGLQGEQFF. The CDR3 DNA reads as TGTGCCAGCAGCCAAAATCTAGGTGGGCTACAAGGGGAGCAGTTCTTC.

The chain recombines TRBV12-3 or TRBV12-4 with TRBJ2-7, with unresolved D. CDR3 length equals 13 residues. Trimming shortened V by 6 bases and J by 2 bases, and 11 bases separated the two germline ends. The CDR3 sequence: CASSRTDAYEQYF. CDR3 coding DNA: TGTGCCAGCAGCCGGACGGATGCCTACGAGCAGTACTTC.

The chain has TRBV6-1 and TRBJ2-7; 9 bases match TRBD1. CDR1 MNHNS and CDR2 SASEGT come from the germline V gene. This CDR3 comprises 15 residues. V shed 5 bases, J shed 4 bases, and the junction held 9 bases outside the gene matches. The CDR3 reads CASSLSRTGVYEQYF. Written as DNA, the CDR3 is TGTGCCAGCAGTCTATCTAGGACAGGGGTATACGAGCAGTACTTC.

About this clonotype itself: The germline gene is not matched at one end of the junction; a read error may be the cause. The chain links TRBV5-4 to TRBJ1-4; no firm D call. The germline V gene encodes CDR1 SGHNT and CDR2 YYREEE (reference sequence). CDR3 length: 14 residues. CDR3 in amino acids: CASSLSGGSEKQFF. In DNA, the CDR3 is TGTGCCAGCAGCTTGTCAGGAGGAAGTGAAAAACAGTTTTTT.

A few counts support this clonotype. The chain is built from TRBV28 and TRBJ2-7, with D tentatively TRBD1 or TRBD2 (5 bases each). The germline CDR1 and CDR2 sequences are MDHEN and SYDVKM. The CDR3 loop spans 13 amino acids. Trimming took off 5 bases at V and 2 bases at J, with 10 bases between the two ends. This CDR3 is CASSGDAAYEQYF. CDR3 coding DNA: TGTGCCAGCAGTGGGGACGCGGCCTACGAGCAGTACTTC. The whole variable domain, filled in from reference TRBV28 and TRBJ2-7, reads DVKVTQSSRYLVKRTGEKVFLECVQDMDHENMFWYRQDPGLGLRLIYFSYDVKMKEKGDIPEGYSVSREKKERFSLILESASTNQTSMYLCASSGDAAYEQYFGPGTRLTVT.

This clonotype was detected only a few times. This CDR3 reads CASSQEGIGAGNTIYF. In nucleotides, the CDR3 is TGCGCCAGCAGCCAAGAGGGTATAGGGGCTGGAAACACCATATATTTT. This chain joins TRBV4-1 and TRBJ1-3; perhaps TRBD1 as D (5 bases). The CDR3 has 16 amino acids. Trimming left V 0 bases short and J 2 bases short, with 11 bases between. Germline V gene lookup returns CDR1 MGHRA and CDR2 YSYEKL.

This clonotype occurred a few times. The V and J genes are TRBV20-1 and TRBJ2-2; a possible D gene is TRBD2 (5 bases). Germline V lookup: CDR1 DFQATT, CDR2 SNEGSKA (reference sequence). Trimming removed 2 bases at V and 2 bases at J, with 18 bases between. The CDR3 extends over 17 amino acids. CDR3 sequence: CSARFIGRRANTGELFF. Here the CDR3 DNA reads TGCAGTGCTAGATTTATCGGTAGGCGGGCCAACACCGGGGAGCTGTTTTTT.

The rearrangement joins TRBV5-1 to TRBJ2-3; 7 bases map to TRBD2. CDR1 is SGHRS and CDR2 is YFSETQ in the germline V gene. The length of the CDR3 is 16 residues. V gave up 4 bases and J gave up 1 base; unmatched junction bases: 9. This CDR3 is CASSPMMSGGTDTQYF. The CDR3 DNA reads TGCGCCAGCAGCCCAATGATGAGCGGGGGCACAGATACGCAGTATTTT.

The chain recombines TRBV3-1 with TRBJ2-5, with D perhaps given as TRBD1 or TRBD2 (7 bases each). In germline, CDR1 is LGHDT, CDR2 YNNKEL (reference sequence). V shed 1 base and J shed 2 bases, with 11 bases lying between them. This CDR3 is built from 15 residues. The CDR3 nucleotides read TGTGCCAGCAGCCAAGGGGAGGGGGCGCAAGAGACCCAGTACTTC. This translates into CASSQGEGAQETQYF.

Concerning this clonotype: It may be a read error: a sequence one base away is much more abundant. This chain links TRBV28 with TRBJ1-1; TRBD1 matches at 11 bases. The germline gives CDR1 MDHEN, CDR2 SYDVKM. This CDR3 is built from 14 residues. J lost 13 bases, V lost 5 bases, and 12 bases had no gene match. The CDR3 region has the DNA TGTGCCAGCAGTCTCTGGACAGGGGGCCTAAGCGTTTTCTTT. Its protein product is CASSLWTGGLSVFF.